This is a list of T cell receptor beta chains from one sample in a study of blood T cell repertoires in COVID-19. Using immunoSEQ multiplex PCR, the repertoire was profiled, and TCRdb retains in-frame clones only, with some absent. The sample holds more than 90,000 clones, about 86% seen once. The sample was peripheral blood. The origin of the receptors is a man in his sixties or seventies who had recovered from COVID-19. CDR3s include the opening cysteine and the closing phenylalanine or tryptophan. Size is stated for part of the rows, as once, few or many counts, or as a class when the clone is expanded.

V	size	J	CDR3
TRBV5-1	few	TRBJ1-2	CASSSEGASGYTF
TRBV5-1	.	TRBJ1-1	CASSLQTEGEAFF
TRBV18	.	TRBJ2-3	CASSPPGSTDTQYF
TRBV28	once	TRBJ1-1	CASSSRGGPNTEAFF
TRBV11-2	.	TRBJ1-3	CASSPRGGAGNTIYF
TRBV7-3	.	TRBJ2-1	CASSPRGASYNEQFF
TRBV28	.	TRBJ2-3	CASSLVAGTDTQYF
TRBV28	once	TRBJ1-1	CASSLIQAENTEAFF
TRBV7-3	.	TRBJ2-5	CASSSGETQYF
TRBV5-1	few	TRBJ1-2	CASSEQVNYGYTF
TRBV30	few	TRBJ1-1	CAWSADTGYEAFF